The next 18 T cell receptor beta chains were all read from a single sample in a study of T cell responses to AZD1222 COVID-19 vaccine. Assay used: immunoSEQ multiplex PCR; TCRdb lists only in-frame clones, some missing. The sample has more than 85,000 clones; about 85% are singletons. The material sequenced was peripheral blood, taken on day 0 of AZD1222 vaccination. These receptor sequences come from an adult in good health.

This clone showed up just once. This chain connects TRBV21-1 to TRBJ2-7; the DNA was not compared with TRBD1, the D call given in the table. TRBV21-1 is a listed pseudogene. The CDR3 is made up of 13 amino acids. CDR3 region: CASSKGTRYEQYF. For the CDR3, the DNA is TGTGCCAGCAGCAAAGGGACAAGATACGAGCAGTACTTC.

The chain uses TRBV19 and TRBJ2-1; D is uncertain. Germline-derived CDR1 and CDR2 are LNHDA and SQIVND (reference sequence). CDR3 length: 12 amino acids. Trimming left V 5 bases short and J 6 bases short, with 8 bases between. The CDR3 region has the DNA TGTGCCAGTAGTGCCAGATTCAATGAGCAGTTCTTC. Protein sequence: CASSARFNEQFF.

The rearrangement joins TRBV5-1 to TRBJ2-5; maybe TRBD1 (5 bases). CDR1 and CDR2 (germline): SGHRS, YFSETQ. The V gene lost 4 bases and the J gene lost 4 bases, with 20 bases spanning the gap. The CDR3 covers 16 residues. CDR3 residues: CASSPPQGVGRETQYF. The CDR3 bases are TGCGCCAGCAGCCCCCCGCAGGGCGTGGGGCGAGAGACCCAGTACTTC.

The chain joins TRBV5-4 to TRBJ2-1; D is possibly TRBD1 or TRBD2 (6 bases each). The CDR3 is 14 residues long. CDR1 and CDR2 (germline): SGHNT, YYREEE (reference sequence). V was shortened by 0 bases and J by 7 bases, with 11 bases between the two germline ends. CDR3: CASSLEGGWNEQFF. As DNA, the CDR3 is TGTGCCAGCAGCTTGGAGGGGGGCTGGAATGAGCAGTTCTTC.

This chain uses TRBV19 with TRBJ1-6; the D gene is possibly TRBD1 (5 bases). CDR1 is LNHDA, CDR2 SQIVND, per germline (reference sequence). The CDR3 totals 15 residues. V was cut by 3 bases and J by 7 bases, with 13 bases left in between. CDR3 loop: CASSIQGNSNSPLHF. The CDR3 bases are TGTGCCAGTAGTATCCAGGGCAATTCGAATTCACCCCTCCACTTT. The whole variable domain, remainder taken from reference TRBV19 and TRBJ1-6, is DGGITQSPKYLFRKEGQNVTLSCEQNLNHDAMYWYRQDPGQGLRLIYYSQIVNDFQKGDIAEGYSVSREKKESFPLTVTSAQKNPTAFYLCASSIQGNSNSPLHFGNGTRLTVT.

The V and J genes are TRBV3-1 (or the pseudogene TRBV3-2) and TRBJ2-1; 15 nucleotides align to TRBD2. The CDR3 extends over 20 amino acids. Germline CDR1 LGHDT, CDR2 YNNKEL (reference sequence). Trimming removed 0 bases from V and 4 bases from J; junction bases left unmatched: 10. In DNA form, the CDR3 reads TGTGCCAGCAGCCAAGAACCCGGGACTAGCGGGGGGATCCTTTACAATGAGCAGTTCTTC. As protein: CASSQEPGTSGGILYNEQFF.

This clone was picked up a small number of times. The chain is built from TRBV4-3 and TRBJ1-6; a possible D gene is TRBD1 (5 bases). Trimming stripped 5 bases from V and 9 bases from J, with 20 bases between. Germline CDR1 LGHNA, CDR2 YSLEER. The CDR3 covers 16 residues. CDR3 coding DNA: TGCGCCAGCAGCTCCCAAGGGGAGCGGCGACTTTCACCCCTCCACTTT. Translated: CASSSQGERRLSPLHF.

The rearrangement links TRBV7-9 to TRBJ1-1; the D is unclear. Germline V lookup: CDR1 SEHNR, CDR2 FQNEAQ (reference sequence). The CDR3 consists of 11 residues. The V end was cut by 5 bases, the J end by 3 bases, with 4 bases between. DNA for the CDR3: TGTGCCAGCAGCCCAGACACTGAAGCTTTCTTT. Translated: CASSPDTEAFF.

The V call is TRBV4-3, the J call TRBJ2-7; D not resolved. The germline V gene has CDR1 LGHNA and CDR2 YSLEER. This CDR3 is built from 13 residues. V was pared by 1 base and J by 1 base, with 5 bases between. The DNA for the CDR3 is TGCGCCAGCAGCCAAGGACGTTCCTACGAGCAGTACTTC. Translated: CASSQGRSYEQYF.

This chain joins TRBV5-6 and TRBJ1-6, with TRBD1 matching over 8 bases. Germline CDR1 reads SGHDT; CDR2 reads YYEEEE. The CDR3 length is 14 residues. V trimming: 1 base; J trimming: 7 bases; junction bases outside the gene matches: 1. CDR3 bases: TGTGCCAGCAGCTTGAGACAGGGGAATTCACCCCTCCACTTT. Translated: CASSLRQGNSPLHF.

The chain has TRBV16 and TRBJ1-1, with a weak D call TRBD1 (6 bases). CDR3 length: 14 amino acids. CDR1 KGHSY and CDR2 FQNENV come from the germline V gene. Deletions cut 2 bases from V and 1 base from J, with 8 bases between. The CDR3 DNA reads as TGTGCCAGCAGCCAACAGACAGGGAACACTGAAGCTTTCTTT. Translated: CASSQQTGNTEAFF.

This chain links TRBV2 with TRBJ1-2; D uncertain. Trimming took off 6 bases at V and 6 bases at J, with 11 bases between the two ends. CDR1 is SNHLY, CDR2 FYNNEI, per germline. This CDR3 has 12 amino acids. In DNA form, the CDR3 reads TGTGCCAGCAGGTTTCGGGCAAATGGCTACACCTTC. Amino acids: CASRFRANGYTF.

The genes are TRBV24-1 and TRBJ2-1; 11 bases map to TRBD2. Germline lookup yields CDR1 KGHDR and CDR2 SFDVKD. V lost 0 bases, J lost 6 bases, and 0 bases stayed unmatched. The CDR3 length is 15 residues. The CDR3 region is CATSDLGLAGNEQFF. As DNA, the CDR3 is TGTGCCACCAGTGATTTGGGACTAGCGGGCAATGAGCAGTTCTTC.

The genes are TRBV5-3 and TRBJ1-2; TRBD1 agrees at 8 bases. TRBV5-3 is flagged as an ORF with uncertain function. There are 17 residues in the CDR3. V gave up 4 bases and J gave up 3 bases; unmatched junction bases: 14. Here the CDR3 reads CARSDGQGPERDYGYTF. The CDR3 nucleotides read TGTGCCAGAAGCGACGGACAGGGACCGGAAAGGGACTATGGCTACACCTTC.

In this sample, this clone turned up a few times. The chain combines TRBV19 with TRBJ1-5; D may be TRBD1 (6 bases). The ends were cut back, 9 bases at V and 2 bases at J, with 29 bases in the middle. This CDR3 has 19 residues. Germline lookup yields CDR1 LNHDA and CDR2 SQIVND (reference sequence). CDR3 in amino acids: CASTKAPIQGYSGNQPQHF. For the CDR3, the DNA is TGTGCCAGCACCAAGGCCCCAATACAGGGCTATTCTGGCAATCAGCCCCAGCATTTT.

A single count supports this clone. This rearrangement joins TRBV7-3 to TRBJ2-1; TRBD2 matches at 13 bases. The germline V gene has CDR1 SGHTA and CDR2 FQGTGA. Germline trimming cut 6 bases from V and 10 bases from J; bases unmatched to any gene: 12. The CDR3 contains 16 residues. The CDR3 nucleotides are TGTGCCAGCAGTTTAGGGACTAGCGGGATCGGGGGAGAGCAGTTCTTC. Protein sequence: CASSLGTSGIGGEQFF.

The DNA of the CDR3 is TGTGCCAGCAGCTCTCGGGCTTCGTTGTACTCGGAGCAGTTCTTC. It encodes CASSSRASLYSEQFF. The chain recombines TRBV7-8 with TRBJ2-1; D unclear. V was pared by 4 bases and J by 10 bases, with 20 bases between. Germline V CDR1 and CDR2: SGHVS, FQNEAQ. This CDR3 is 15 amino acids long.

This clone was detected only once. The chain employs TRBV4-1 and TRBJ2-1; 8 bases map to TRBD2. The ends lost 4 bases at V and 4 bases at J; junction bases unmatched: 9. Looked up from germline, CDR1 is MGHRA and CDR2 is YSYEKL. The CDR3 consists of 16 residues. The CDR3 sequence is CASSRDLAGPYNEQFF. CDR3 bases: TGCGCCAGCAGCCGCGATCTAGCGGGCCCGTACAATGAGCAGTTCTTC.